Included here is one T cell receptor beta chain sequence, with context. Its antigen is unidentified. The CDR3 is 14 residues long. CDR1 is LNHDA, CDR2 SQIVND, per germline (reference sequence). Trimming cost V 8 bases and J 4 bases, with 17 bases left between them. The record originates from a study of cytomegalovirus exposure and HLA in healthy donors. Study in general: In a later analysis, the roughly 120 validation repertoires were reported to have used the same platform as the roughly 610 first-cohort repertoires. Study-level findings and limits: According to a subsequent analysis, TCR clusters from the first cohort were inclined to appear together in the 120 validation repertoires. A classifier reportedly called cytomegalovirus status with high sensitivity and specificity.

Produced via immunoSEQ multiplex PCR; TCRdb's table is partial and in-frame only. Of about 130,000 clones listed, 89% are singletons. The donors belonged to the roughly 110-subject validation cohort, separate from the 666-subject first cohort. This receptor was taken from a woman between 18 and 30 years old in good health and CMV-seronegative. Source material: PBMCs. This sequence joins TRBV19 and TRBJ1-2; perhaps TRBD1 as D (5 bases). The CDR3 region has the DNA TGTGCCAGTGGCACAGGCCTCCCCTTCTATGGCTACACCTTC. This sequence encodes CASGTGLPFYGYTF. Supplemented by reference TRBV19 and TRBJ1-2, the full variable domain reads DGGITQSPKYLFRKEGQNVTLSCEQNLNHDAMYWYRQDPGQGLRLIYYSQIVNDFQKGDIAEGYSVSREKKESFPLTVTSAQKNPTAFYLCASGTGLPFYGYTFGSGTRLTVV.